This T cell receptor beta chain was found in a study of blood T cell repertoires in COVID-19. Study-level background: Spain, Italy and the United States supplied samples that represented acute and convalescent COVID-19. PBMCs, B-cell-depleted T cells, or T cells provided the cDNA or gDNA that made up the material.

Libraries were prepared by immunoSEQ multiplex PCR; TCRdb keeps only in-frame clonotypes and omits some of them. The table shows about 55,000 clones, with roughly four fifths occurring only once. This TCR derives from a woman aged 55-70 years with acute or convalescent COVID-19. The source material was peripheral blood.

As DNA, the CDR3 is TGTGCCAGCAGTACCTACAGGGGAAGCAATCAGCCCCAGCATTTT. This encodes CASSTYRGSNQPQHF. This rearrangement joins TRBV6-5 to TRBJ1-5, with 7 bases that match TRBD1. V gave up 5 bases and J gave up 1 base; unmatched junction bases: 5. There are 15 residues in the CDR3. The germline CDR1 and CDR2 sequences are MNHEY and SVGAGI.